This T cell receptor beta chain derives from a study of cytomegalovirus exposure and HLA in healthy donors. Germline loops: CDR1 LNHNV, CDR2 YYDKDF (reference sequence). CDR3 length: 14 amino acids. V dropped 1 base and J dropped 6; count of bases not matched to a gene: 2. Study results and limitations: Previously analyzed data showed that most TCR beta V segments were productive at a frequency of about 90% or about 30%. Presence/absence analyses treated sequencing depth as roughly uniform across donors. Accurate prediction of most subjects' HLA-A and HLA-B alleles from TCR beta sequences was reported. The later analysis indicated that the majority of CMV-associated TCR beta chains appeared HLA-restricted.

As to this clone: No antigen is known for it.

60 Vbeta and 13 Jbeta primers were used in PCR. Profiling relied on immunoSEQ multiplex PCR, and the TCRdb table lists in-frame clones only, not all of them. The data hold approximately 190,000 clones, with about 89% observed a single time. This clonotype was sampled from a man in his thirties or forties in good health and CMV-seronegative. The sample comprised PBMCs. The chain uses TRBV15 and TRBJ1-2, with 10 bases matching TRBD1. The DNA for the CDR3 is TGTGCCACCAGCAGAGGGGGGACAGGGGATGGCTACACCTTC. Translating it yields CATSRGGTGDGYTF. The variable domain in full, completed from reference TRBV15 and TRBJ1-2, reads DAMVIQNPRYQVTQFGKPVTLSCSQTLNHNVMYWYQQKSSQAPKLLFHYYDKDFNNEADTPDNFQSRRPNTSFCFLDIRSPGLGDTAMYLCATSRGGTGDGYTFGSGTRLTVV.